The next 14 T cell receptor beta chains were all read from a single sample in a study of STAT5B mutations in CD4+ large granular lymphocyte leukemia. Only in-frame clones appear in the TCRdb table, and some are missing; sequencing was by immunoSEQ multiplex PCR. The sample includes over 35,000 clones, approximately 84% of them seen just once. The specimen was CD4+ T cells from blood buffy coats. Receptor source: a human donor in good health.

The chain carries TRBV29-1 and TRBJ1-2; tentative D call: TRBD1 (6 bases). Germline CDR1 reads SQVTM; CDR2 reads ANQGSEA. The CDR3 consists of 14 residues. V was shortened by 3 bases and J by 0 bases, with 11 bases between the two germline ends. The CDR3 here is CSVDMQGPNYGYTF. Here the CDR3 DNA reads TGCAGCGTTGATATGCAGGGGCCTAACTATGGCTACACCTTC.

The V and J genes are TRBV21-1 and TRBJ1-2. TRBV21-1 is listed as a pseudogene. The CDR3 spans 11 residues. CDR3 in amino acids: CASTRNYGYTF. In DNA form, the CDR3 reads TGTGCCAGCACCCGGAACTATGGCTACACCTTC.

The chain uses TRBV6-5 and TRBJ1-5, with 11 nucleotides matching TRBD1. V lost 4 bases, J lost 9 bases, and 11 bases stayed unmatched. This CDR3 is 16 amino acids long. Per the germline V gene, CDR1 is MNHEY and CDR2 is SVGAGI. The CDR3 is CASSSPGTGGSGPQHF. The CDR3 DNA sequence: TGTGCCAGCAGTTCCCCCGGGACAGGGGGTTCCGGGCCCCAGCATTTT.

The gene calls are TRBV9 and TRBJ2-7, with D hard to call. CDR3 size: 15 residues. CDR1 is SGDLS and CDR2 is YYNGEE in the germline V gene. Trimming cost V 0 bases and J 0 bases, with 10 bases left between them. The CDR3 nucleotides read TGTGCCAGCAGCGTAGGTGGTCTGAGCTCCTACGAGCAGTACTTC. Its protein product is CASSVGGLSSYEQYF. Variable domain in full (rest from reference TRBV9 and TRBJ2-7): DSGVTQTPKHLITATGQRVTLRCSPRSGDLSVYWYQQSLDQGLQFLIQYYNGEERAKGNILERFSAQQFPDLHSELNLSSLELGDSALYFCASSVGGLSSYEQYFGPGTRLTVT.

This chain connects TRBV6-1 to TRBJ2-7, with 7 positions matching TRBD1. The CDR3 extends over 15 amino acids. Trimming cost V 1 base and J 5 bases; bases outside gene matches: 8. Germline loops: CDR1 MNHNS, CDR2 SASEGT. CDR3 sequence reads: CASSEGRGYSHEQYF. In DNA, the CDR3 is TGTGCCAGCAGTGAAGGCAGGGGGTATTCCCACGAGCAGTACTTC.

The chain's CDR3 is CASMGASTQYF. CDR3 DNA sequence: TGTGCCAGCATGGGGGCCTCTACGCAGTATTTT. The rearrangement uses TRBV6-1 and TRBJ2-3, with a weak D call TRBD1 (6 bases). The germline V gene has CDR1 MNHNS and CDR2 SASEGT. The CDR3 has 11 residues. Deletions cut 7 bases from V and 8 bases from J, with 10 bases between.

V gene TRBV7-9 combines with J gene TRBJ2-7, with TRBD1 matching over 8 bases. The CDR3 sequence is 15 residues long. With V trimmed by 4 bases and J by 1 base, 6 bases remained unmatched. The germline V gene has CDR1 SEHNR and CDR2 FQNEAQ (reference sequence). The CDR3 region has the DNA TGTGCCAGCAGCTCGCGACAGGGGCCTTCCTACGAGCAGTACTTC. Translation: CASSSRQGPSYEQYF.

CDR3 DNA sequence: TGTGCCAGCAGCGTCGACAGGGGGGACGAAAAACTGTTTTTT. This encodes CASSVDRGDEKLFF. The chain links TRBV7-2 to TRBJ1-4; TRBD1 matches 9 bases. The CDR3 totals 14 residues. V dropped 5 bases and J dropped 8; count of bases not matched to a gene: 6. Germline CDR1 SGHTA, CDR2 FQGNSA.

This chain links TRBV19 with TRBJ1-5; D might be TRBD1 (5 bases). CDR3 length: 14 amino acids. In germline, CDR1 is LNHDA, CDR2 SQIVND (reference sequence). V gave up 5 bases and J gave up 2 bases, with 10 bases separating them. The CDR3 is CASSYQGGNQPQHF. The CDR3 DNA is TGTGCCAGTAGTTACCAGGGTGGCAATCAGCCCCAGCATTTT.

The chain recombines TRBV6-5 with TRBJ2-7; TRBD1 aligns across 7 bases. The CDR3 totals 12 residues. V trimming: 6 bases; J trimming: 2 bases; junction bases outside the gene matches: 1. Germline V gene data show CDR1 as MNHEY and CDR2 as SVGAGI. DNA of the CDR3: TGTGCCAGCAGCGGGACAGCCTACGAGCAGTACTTC. This sequence encodes CASSGTAYEQYF.

The V call is TRBV11-2, the J call TRBJ2-5; 9 nucleotides align to TRBD1. V shed 2 bases and J 5 bases; nucleotides not matched to a gene: 6. CDR1 and CDR2 from the germline V gene are SGHAT and FQNNGV. The length of the CDR3 is 15 residues. The CDR3, as DNA: TGTGCCAGCAGCTTAATACAGGGGGCCCGGGAGACCCAGTACTTC. Its protein product is CASSLIQGARETQYF.

The chain combines TRBV19 with TRBJ2-3; TRBD2 agrees at 10 bases. The CDR3 sequence is 18 residues long. Germline CDR1 is LNHDA and CDR2 is SQIVND (reference sequence). V lost 3 bases and J lost 0; bases outside the gene matches: 9. CDR3 sequence reads: CASSIVGTSASSTDTQYF. DNA for the CDR3: TGTGCCAGTAGTATCGTAGGGACTAGCGCCTCTAGCACAGATACGCAGTATTTT.

J is TRBJ1-3 and V is TRBV18; D is perhaps TRBD1 (6 bases). V lost 6 bases, J lost 4 bases, and 16 bases lay in between. Looked up from germline, CDR1 is KGHSH and CDR2 is LQKENI. The length of the CDR3 is 15 residues. CDR3 coding DNA: TGTGCCAGCTCGTCGGCTGTGGGGGCGGGAAACACCATATATTTT. It encodes CASSSAVGAGNTIYF. The full variable domain, in which reference TRBV18 and TRBJ1-3 provide the parts outside the CDR3, is NAGVMQNPRHLVRRRGQEARLRCSPMKGHSHVYWYRQLPEEGLKFMVYLQKENIIDESGMPKERFSAEFPKEGPSILRIQQVVRGDSAAYFCASSSAVGAGNTIYFGEGSWLTVV.

This clone was picked up one time. The V gene is TRBV30, the J gene TRBJ2-5; 12 bases map to TRBD2. CDR3 length equals 17 residues. The V and J ends lost 2 bases and 5 bases, in that order; junction bases with no gene match: 12. Germline V gene sequence: CDR1 GTSNPN, CDR2 SVGIG (reference sequence). The CDR3 loop is CAWSPTRTSGMGETQYF. The CDR3 DNA reads as TGTGCCTGGAGTCCGACCCGGACTAGCGGGATGGGGGAGACCCAGTACTTC.